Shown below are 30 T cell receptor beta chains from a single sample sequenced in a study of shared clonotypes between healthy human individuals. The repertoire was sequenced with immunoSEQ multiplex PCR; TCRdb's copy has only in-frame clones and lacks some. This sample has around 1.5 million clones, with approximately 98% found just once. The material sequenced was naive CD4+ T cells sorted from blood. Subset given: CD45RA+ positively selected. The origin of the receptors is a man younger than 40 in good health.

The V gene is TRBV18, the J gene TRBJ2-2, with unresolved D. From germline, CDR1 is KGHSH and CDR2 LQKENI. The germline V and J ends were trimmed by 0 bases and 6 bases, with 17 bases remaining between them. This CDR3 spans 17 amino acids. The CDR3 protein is CASSPPIWHLRAGELFF. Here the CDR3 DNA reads TGTGCCAGCTCACCACCGATTTGGCACCTGCGCGCCGGGGAGCTGTTTTTT.

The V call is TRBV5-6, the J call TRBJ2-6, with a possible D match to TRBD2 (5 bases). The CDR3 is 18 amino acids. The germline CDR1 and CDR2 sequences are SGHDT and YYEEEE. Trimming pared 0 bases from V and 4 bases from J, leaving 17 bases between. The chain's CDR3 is CASSLEKALALGANVLTF. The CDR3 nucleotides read TGTGCCAGCAGCTTGGAAAAGGCTTTAGCGTTGGGGGCCAACGTCCTGACTTTC. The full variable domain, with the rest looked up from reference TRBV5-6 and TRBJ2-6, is DAGVTQSPTHLIKTRGQQVTLRCSPKSGHDTVSWYQQALGQGPQFIFQYYEEEERQRGNFPDRFSGHQFPNYSSELNVNALLLGDSALYLCASSLEKALALGANVLTFGAGSRLTVL.

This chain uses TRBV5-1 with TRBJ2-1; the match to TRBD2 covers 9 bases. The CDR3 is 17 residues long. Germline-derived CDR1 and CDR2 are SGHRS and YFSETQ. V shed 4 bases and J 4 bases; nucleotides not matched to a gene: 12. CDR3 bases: TGCGCCAGCAGCCCCCGGGGTACTAGCGGGCTGTACAATGAGCAGTTCTTC. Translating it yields CASSPRGTSGLYNEQFF.

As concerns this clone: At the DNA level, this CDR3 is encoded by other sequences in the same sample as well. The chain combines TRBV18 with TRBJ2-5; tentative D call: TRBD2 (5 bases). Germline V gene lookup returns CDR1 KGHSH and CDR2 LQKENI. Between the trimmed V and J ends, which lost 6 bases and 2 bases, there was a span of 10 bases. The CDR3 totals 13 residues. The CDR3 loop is CASSAGVQETQYF. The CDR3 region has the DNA TGTGCCAGCTCCGCCGGGGTACAAGAGACCCAGTACTTC.

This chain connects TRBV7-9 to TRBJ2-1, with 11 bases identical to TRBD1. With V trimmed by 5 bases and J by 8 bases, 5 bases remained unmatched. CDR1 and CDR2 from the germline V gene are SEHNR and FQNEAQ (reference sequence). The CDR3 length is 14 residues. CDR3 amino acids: CASSRGQGDDEQFF. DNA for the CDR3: TGTGCCAGCAGCAGGGGACAGGGGGACGATGAGCAGTTCTTC.

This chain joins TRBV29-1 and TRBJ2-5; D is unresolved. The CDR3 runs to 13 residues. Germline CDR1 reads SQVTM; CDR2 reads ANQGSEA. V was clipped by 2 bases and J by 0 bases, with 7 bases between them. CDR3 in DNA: TGCAGCGTTGAACATTCGGACCAAGAGACCCAGTACTTC. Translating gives CSVEHSDQETQYF. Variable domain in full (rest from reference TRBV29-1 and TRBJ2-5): SAVISQKPSRDICQRGTSLTIQCQVDSQVTMMFWYRQQPGQSLTLIATANQGSEATYESGFVIDKFPISRPNLTFSTLTVSNMSPEDSSIYLCSVEHSDQETQYFGPGTRLLVL.

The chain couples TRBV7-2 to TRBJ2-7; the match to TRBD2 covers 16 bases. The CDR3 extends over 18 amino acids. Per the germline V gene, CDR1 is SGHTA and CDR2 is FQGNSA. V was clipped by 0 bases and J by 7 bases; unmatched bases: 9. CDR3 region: CASSLAQGLAGGRYEQYF. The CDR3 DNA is TGTGCCAGCAGCTTAGCACAGGGACTAGCGGGAGGGCGGTATGAGCAGTACTTC.

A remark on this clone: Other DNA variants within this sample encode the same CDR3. The CDR3 sequence is CASSSSGTNYEQYF. DNA for the CDR3: TGTGCCAGCAGCTCCTCCGGGACTAACTACGAGCAGTACTTC. This sequence joins TRBV5-4 and TRBJ2-7, with TRBD2 matching 7 bases. V shed 3 bases, J shed 3 bases, and the junction held 6 bases outside the gene matches. Germline values: CDR1 SGHNT, CDR2 YYREEE (reference sequence). This CDR3 comprises 14 residues.

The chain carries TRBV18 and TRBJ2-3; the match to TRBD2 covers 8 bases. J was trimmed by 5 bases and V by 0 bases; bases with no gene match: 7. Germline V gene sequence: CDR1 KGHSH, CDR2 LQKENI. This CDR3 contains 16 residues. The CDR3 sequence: CASSPPGSGTGDTQYF. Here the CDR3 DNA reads TGTGCCAGCTCACCACCGGGTAGCGGGACCGGAGATACGCAGTATTTT.

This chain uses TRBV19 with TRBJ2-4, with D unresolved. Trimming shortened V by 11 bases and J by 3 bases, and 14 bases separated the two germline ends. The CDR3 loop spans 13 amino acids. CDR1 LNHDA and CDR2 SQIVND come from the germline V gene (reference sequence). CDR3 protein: CAGKGRIKNIQYF. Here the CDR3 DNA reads TGTGCCGGGAAAGGGCGGATCAAAAACATTCAGTACTTC.

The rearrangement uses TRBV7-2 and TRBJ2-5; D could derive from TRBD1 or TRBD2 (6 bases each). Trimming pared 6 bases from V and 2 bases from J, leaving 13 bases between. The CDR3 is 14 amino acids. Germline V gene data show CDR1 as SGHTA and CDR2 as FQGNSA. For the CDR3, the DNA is TGTGCCAGCAGGAAGGGGGGAAGACAAGAGACCCAGTACTTC. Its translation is CASRKGGRQETQYF.

CDR3: CASRSTNTGELFF. The CDR3 DNA reads TGTGCCAGCAGATCTACAAACACCGGGGAGCTGTTTTTT. V is TRBV27 and J is TRBJ2-2; the D is unclear. Germline CDR1 MNHEY, CDR2 SMNVEV (reference sequence). Trimming took off 6 bases at V and 2 bases at J, with 7 bases between the two ends. There are 13 residues in the CDR3.

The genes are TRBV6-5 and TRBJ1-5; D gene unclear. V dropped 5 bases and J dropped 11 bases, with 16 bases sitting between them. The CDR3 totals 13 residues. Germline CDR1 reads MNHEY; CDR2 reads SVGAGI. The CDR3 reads CASSLSPSVAQHF. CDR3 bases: TGTGCCAGCAGTCTCTCCCCGTCTGTGGCCCAGCATTTT.

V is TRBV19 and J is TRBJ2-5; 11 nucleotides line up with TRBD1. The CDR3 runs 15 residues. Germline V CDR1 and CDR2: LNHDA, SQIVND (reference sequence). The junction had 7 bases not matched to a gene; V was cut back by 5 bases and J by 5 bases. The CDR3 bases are TGTGCCAGTAGTGCCCGGACAGGGGGCGAGGAGACCCAGTACTTC. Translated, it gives CASSARTGGEETQYF.

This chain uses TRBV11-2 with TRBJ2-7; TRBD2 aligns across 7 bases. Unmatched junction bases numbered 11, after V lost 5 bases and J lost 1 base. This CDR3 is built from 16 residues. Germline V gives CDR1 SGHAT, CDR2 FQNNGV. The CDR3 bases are TGTGCCAGCAGCCCCCAGGGAGGGATCAGATCCTACGAGCAGTACTTC. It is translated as CASSPQGGIRSYEQYF.

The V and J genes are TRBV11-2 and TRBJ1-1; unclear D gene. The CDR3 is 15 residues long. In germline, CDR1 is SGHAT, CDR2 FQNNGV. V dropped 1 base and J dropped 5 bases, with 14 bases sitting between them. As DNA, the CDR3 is TGTGCCAGCAGCTTAGGAGTGGGGTTGGGGACTGAAGCTTTCTTT. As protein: CASSLGVGLGTEAFF.

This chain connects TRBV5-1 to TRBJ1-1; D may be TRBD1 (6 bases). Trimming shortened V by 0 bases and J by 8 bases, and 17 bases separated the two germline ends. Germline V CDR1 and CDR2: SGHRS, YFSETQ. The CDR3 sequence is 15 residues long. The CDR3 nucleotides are TGCGCCAGCAGCTTGGACAGGGTTCGTGGGATGGAAGCTTTCTTT. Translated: CASSLDRVRGMEAFF. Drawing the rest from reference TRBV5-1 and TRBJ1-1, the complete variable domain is KAGVTQTPRYLIKTRGQQVTLSCSPISGHRSVSWYQQTPGQGLQFLFEYFSETQRNKGNFPGRFSGRQFSNSRSEMNVSTLELGDSALYLCASSLDRVRGMEAFFGQGTRLTVV.

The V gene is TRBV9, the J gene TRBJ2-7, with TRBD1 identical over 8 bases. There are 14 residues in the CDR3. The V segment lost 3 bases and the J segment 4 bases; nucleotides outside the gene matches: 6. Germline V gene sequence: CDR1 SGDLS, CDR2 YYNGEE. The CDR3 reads CASSAGTGGYEQYF. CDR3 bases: TGTGCCAGCAGCGCAGGGACAGGAGGATACGAGCAGTACTTC. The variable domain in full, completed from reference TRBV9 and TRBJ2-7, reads DSGVTQTPKHLITATGQRVTLRCSPRSGDLSVYWYQQSLDQGLQFLIQYYNGEERAKGNILERFSAQQFPDLHSELNLSSLELGDSALYFCASSAGTGGYEQYFGPGTRLTVT.

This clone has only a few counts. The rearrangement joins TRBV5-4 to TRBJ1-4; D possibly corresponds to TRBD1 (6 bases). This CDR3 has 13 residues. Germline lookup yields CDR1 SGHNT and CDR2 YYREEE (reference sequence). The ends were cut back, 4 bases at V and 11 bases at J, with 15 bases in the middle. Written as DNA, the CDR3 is TGTGCCAGCAGCGGGGGAGGACAGCGGAAACTGTTTTTT. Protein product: CASSGGGQRKLFF.

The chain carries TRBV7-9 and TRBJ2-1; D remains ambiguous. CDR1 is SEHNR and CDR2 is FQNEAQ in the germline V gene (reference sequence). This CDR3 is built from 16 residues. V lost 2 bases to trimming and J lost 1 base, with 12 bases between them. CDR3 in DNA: TGTGCCAGCAGCTTAACCACTCTTGGATCCTACAATGAGCAGTTCTTC. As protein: CASSLTTLGSYNEQFF. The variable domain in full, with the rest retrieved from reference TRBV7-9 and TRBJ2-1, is DTGVSQNPRHKITKRGQNVTFRCDPISEHNRLYWYRQTLGQGPEFLTYFQNEAQLEKSRLLSDRFSAERPKGSFSTLEIQRTEQGDSAMYLCASSLTTLGSYNEQFFGPGTRLTVL.

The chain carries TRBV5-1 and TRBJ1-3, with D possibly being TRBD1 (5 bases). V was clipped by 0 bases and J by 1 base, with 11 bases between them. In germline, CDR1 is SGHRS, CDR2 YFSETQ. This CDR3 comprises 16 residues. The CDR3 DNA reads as TGCGCCAGCAGCTTGGAGAGGGGAGGGTCTGGAAACACCATATATTTT. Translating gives CASSLERGGSGNTIYF.

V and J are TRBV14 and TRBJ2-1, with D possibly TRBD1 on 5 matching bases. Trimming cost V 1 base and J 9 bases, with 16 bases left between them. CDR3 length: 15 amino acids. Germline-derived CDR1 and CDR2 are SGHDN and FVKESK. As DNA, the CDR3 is TGTGCCAGCAGCCAAGCAATAGGCAGGGATAGTGAGCAGTTCTTC. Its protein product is CASSQAIGRDSEQFF.

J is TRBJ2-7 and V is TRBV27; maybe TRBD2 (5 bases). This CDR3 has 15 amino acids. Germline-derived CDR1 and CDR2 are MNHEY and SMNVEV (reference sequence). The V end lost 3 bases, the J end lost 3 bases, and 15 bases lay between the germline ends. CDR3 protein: CASSFTGEGFYEQYF. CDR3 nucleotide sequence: TGTGCCAGCAGTTTTACGGGTGAGGGATTCTACGAGCAGTACTTC.

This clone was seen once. The CDR3 here is CASSSRQISGNTIYF. The CDR3 nucleotides read TGTGCCAGCAGTTCAAGACAGATCTCTGGAAACACCATATATTTT. This rearrangement joins TRBV27 to TRBJ1-3; a weak D match, TRBD1 (5 bases). Germline V gene sequence: CDR1 MNHEY, CDR2 SMNVEV (reference sequence). CDR3 size: 15 residues. V dropped 4 bases and J dropped 0 bases, with 10 bases sitting between them.

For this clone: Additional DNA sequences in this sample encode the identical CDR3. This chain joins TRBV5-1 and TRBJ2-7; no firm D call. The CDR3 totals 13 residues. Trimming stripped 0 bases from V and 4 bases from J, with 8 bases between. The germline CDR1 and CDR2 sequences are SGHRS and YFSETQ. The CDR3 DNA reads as TGCGCCAGCAGCTTGGAAACAGCTTACGAGCAGTACTTC. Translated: CASSLETAYEQYF.

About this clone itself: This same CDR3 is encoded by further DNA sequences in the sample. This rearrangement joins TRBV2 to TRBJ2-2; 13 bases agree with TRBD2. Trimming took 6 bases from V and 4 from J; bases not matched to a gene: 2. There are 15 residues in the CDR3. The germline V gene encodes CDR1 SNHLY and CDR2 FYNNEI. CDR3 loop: CASRRLAGGTGELFF. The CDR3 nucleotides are TGTGCCAGCAGACGACTAGCGGGAGGCACCGGGGAGCTGTTTTTT.

The chain's CDR3 is CASSLEGARETQYF. CDR3 bases: TGTGCCAGCAGCTTGGAGGGAGCAAGGGAGACCCAGTACTTC. The V gene is TRBV5-5, the J gene TRBJ2-5; maybe TRBD2 (5 bases). Germline assignment: CDR1 SGHKS and CDR2 YYEKEE (reference sequence). This CDR3 has 14 residues. The ends were cut back, 0 bases at V and 5 bases at J, with 11 bases in the middle.

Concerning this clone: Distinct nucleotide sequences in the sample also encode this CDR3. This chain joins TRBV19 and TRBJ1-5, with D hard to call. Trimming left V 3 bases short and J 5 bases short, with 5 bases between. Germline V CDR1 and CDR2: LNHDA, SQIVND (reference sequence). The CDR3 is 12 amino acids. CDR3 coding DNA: TGTGCCAGTAGTATCCCTGATCAGCCCCAGCATTTT. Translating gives CASSIPDQPQHF. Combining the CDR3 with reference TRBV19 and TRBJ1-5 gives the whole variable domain DGGITQSPKYLFRKEGQNVTLSCEQNLNHDAMYWYRQDPGQGLRLIYYSQIVNDFQKGDIAEGYSVSREKKESFPLTVTSAQKNPTAFYLCASSIPDQPQHFGDGTRLSIL.

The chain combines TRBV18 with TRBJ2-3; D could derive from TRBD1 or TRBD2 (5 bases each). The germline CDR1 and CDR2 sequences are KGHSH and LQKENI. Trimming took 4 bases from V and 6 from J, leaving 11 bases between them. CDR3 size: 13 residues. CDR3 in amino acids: CASSLGTFDTQYF. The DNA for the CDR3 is TGTGCCAGCTCACTCGGGACCTTCGATACGCAGTATTTT.

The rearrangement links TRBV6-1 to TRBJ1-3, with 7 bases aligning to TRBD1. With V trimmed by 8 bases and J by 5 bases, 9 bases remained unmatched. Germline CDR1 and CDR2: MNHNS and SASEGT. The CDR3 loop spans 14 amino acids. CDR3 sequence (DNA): TGTGCCAGCCGGAAGGGGGCCTCCAGAAACACCATATATTTT. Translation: CASRKGASRNTIYF.